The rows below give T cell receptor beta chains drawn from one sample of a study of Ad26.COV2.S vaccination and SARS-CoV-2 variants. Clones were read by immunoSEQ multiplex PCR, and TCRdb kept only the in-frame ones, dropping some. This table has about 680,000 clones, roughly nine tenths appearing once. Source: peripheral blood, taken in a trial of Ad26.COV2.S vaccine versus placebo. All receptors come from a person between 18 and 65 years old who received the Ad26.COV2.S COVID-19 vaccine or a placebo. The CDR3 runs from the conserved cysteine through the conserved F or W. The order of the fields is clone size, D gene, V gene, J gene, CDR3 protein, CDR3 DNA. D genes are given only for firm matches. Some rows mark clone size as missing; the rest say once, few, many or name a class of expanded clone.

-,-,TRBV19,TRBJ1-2,CASSYRADRIYGYTF,TGTGCCAGTAGTTACCGCGCTGACAGGATCTATGGCTACACCTTC
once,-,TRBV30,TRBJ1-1,CAWSEGMNTEAFF,TGTGCCTGGAGTGAGGGCATGAACACTGAAGCTTTCTTT
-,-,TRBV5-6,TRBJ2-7,CASSLTGHEQYF,TGTGCCAGCAGCTTGACGGGCCACGAGCAGTACTTC
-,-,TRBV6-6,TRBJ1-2,CASRPDYGYTF,TGTGCCAGCAGGCCCGACTATGGCTACACCTTC
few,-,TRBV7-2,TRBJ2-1,CASNPQVALYNEQFF,TGTGCCAGCAATCCACAGGTCGCTCTATACAATGAGCAGTTCTTC
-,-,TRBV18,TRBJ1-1,CASEPRGGNTEAFF,TGTGCCAGCGAACCCAGGGGCGGGAACACTGAAGCTTTCTTT
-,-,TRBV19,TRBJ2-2,CASSIRTVNTGELFF,TGTGCCAGTAGTATAAGGACAGTGAACACCGGGGAGCTGTTTTTT
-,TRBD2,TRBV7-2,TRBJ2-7,CASSSFPGLAYEQYF,TGTGCCAGCAGCTCCTTCCCGGGACTAGCCTACGAGCAGTACTTC
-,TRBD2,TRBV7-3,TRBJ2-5,CASSLNGGIQETQYF,TGTGCCAGCAGCTTAAACGGGGGGATACAAGAGACCCAGTACTTC
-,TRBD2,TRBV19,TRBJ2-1,CASTLGRLAEAGEQFF,TGTGCCAGTACCCTAGGGCGGCTAGCGGAGGCCGGTGAGCAGTTCTTC
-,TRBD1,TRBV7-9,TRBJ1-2,CASSSTGGNYGYTF,TGTGCCAGCAGCTCGACAGGGGGCAACTATGGCTACACCTTC
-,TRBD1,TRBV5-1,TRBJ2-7,CASSLSPGQGAYEQYF,TGCGCCAGCAGCCTCAGCCCGGGACAGGGGGCGTACGAGCAGTACTTC
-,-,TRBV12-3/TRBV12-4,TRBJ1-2,CASRLQGRGGYTF,TGTGCCAGCAGGCTCCAGGGAAGGGGTGGCTACACCTTC
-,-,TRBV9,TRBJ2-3,CASRRSGSTDTQYF,TGTGCCAGCAGGCGGAGCGGGAGCACAGATACGCAGTATTTT
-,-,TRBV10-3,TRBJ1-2,CAISGTEKNYGYTF,TGTGCCATCAGTGGGACAGAGAAAAACTATGGCTACACCTTC
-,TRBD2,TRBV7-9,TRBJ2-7,CASSLAGAYEQYF,TGTGCCAGCAGCCTAGCGGGAGCCTACGAGCAGTACTTC
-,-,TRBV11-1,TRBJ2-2,CASSPMVANGAGELFF,TGTGCCAGCAGCCCTATGGTGGCTAACGGGGCCGGGGAGCTGTTTTTT
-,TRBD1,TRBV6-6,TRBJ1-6,CASRPRTGGNSPLHF,TGTGCCAGCAGACCCAGAACAGGGGGTAATTCACCCCTCCACTTT
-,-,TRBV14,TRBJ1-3,CASSHQPVSGNTIYF,TGTGCCAGCAGCCACCAACCCGTATCTGGAAACACCATATATTTT
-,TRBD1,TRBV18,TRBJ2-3,CASSPLRTGDTQYF,TGTGCCAGCTCACCACTGAGGACAGGGGATACGCAGTATTTT
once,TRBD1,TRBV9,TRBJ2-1,CASSVSGQDYNEQFF,TGTGCCAGCAGCGTATCGGGACAGGACTACAATGAGCAGTTCTTC
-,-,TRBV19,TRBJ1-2,CASSIGGIRYGYTF,TGTGCCAGTAGTATAGGGGGGATTCGGTATGGCTACACCTTC
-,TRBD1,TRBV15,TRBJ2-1,CATSRGPGQSNNEQFF,TGTGCCACCAGCAGGGGACCGGGACAGTCTAACAATGAGCAGTTCTTC
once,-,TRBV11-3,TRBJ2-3,CASSSTSTDTQYF,TGTGCCAGCAGCTCAACCTCCACAGATACGCAGTATTTT
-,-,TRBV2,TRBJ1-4,CASSGQDGEKLFF,TGTGCCAGCAGCGGTCAGGACGGTGAAAAACTGTTTTTT
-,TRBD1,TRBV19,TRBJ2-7,CASSRGQGVSYEQYF,TGTGCCAGTAGCCGCGGACAGGGGGTTTCCTACGAGCAGTACTTC
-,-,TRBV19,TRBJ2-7,CASSIRTGNYEQYF,TGTGCCAGTAGTATTCGGACGGGGAACTACGAGCAGTACTTC
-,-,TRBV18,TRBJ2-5,CASSPSGETQYF,TGTGCCAGCTCACCATCCGGAGAGACCCAGTACTTC
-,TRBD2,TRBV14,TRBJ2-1,CASSAKSGPYRLAANNEQFF,TGTGCCAGCAGCGCGAAATCGGGACCCTATAGACTAGCAGCCAACAATGAGCAGTTCTTC
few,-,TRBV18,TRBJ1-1,CASSVSGENTEAFF,TGTGCCAGCTCCGTATCAGGGGAGAACACTGAAGCTTTCTTT
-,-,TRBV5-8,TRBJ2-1,CASSLAGLYNEQFF,TGTGCCAGCAGCTTGGCGGGACTTTACAATGAGCAGTTCTTC
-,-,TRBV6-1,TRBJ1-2,CASSLLRPAGGYTF,TGTGCCAGCAGTCTACTACGGCCCGCAGGCGGCTACACCTTC
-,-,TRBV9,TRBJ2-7,CASSVAPDASYEQYF,TGTGCCAGCAGCGTAGCCCCGGACGCGAGCTACGAGCAGTACTTC
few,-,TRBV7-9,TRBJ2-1,CASSSGLPYNEQFF,TGTGCCAGCAGCTCAGGACTACCATACAATGAGCAGTTCTTC
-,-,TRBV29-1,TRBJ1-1,CSVEGGTEAFF,TGCAGCGTTGAGGGCGGCACTGAAGCTTTCTTT
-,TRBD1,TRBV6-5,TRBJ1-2,CASSYTGTGFFRGYTF,TGTGCCAGCAGTTATACGGGGACAGGGTTCTTTCGTGGCTACACCTTC
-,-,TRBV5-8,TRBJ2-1,CASGQPSSYNEQFF,TGTGCCAGTGGACAGCCGAGCTCCTACAATGAGCAGTTCTTC
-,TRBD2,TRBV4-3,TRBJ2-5,CASSQERGGQETQYF,TGCGCCAGCAGCCAAGAGCGGGGGGGCCAAGAGACCCAGTACTTC
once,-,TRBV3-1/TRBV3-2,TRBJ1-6,CASSQAGNNSPLHF,TGTGCCAGCAGCCAAGCAGGGAATAATTCACCCCTCCACTTT
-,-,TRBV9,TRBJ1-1,CASSVERYTEAFF,TGTGCCAGCAGCGTAGAGAGGTACACTGAAGCTTTCTTT
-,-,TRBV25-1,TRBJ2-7,CASSVYYEQYF,TGTGCCAGCAGTGTATATTACGAGCAGTACTTC
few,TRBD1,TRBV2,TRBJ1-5,CASRSTGEYQPQHF,TGTGCCAGCAGGAGCACAGGGGAATATCAGCCCCAGCATTTT
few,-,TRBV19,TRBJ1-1,CASTVRGSTEAFF,TGTGCCAGTACAGTAAGGGGGAGCACTGAAGCTTTCTTT
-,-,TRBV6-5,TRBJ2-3,CASSLSLSEDTQYF,TGTGCCAGCAGCCTAAGCCTGAGCGAAGATACGCAGTATTTT
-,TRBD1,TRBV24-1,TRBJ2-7,CATSDLKGARDEQYF,TGTGCCACCAGTGATTTAAAGGGGGCCCGAGACGAGCAGTACTTC
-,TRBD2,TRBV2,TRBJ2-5,CASTEGLARETQYF,TGTGCCAGCACCGAGGGACTAGCTCGGGAGACCCAGTACTTC
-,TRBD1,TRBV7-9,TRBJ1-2,CASSLSDRGVNGYTF,TGTGCCAGCAGCTTATCCGACAGGGGTGTTAATGGCTACACCTTC
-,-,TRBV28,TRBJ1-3,CASSHRESGNTIYF,TGTGCCAGCAGCCACAGGGAATCTGGAAACACCATATATTTT
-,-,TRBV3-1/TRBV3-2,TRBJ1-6,CASSQGSGDSSPLHF,TGTGCCAGCAGCCAAGGGTCAGGGGACTCTTCACCCCTCCACTTT
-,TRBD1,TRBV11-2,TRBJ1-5,CASSRTGGVNQPQHF,TGTGCCAGCAGCCGGACAGGGGGCGTCAATCAGCCCCAGCATTTT
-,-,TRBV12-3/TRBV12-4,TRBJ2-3,CASSTTTDTQYF,TGTGCCAGCAGTACGACCACAGATACGCAGTATTTT
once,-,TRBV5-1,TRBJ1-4,CASSLGPGGGYEKLFF,TGCGCCAGCAGCTTGGGGCCTGGGGGAGGTTATGAAAAACTGTTTTTT
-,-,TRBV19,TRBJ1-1,CASSLKGGYEAFF,TGTGCCAGTAGCCTAAAAGGGGGTTATGAAGCTTTCTTT
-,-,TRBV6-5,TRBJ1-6,CASSYPQGPSPLHF,TGTGCCAGCAGTTACCCCCAGGGACCCTCACCCCTCCACTTT
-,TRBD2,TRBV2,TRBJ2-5,CASSPTSGWETQYF,TGTGCCAGCAGTCCAACTAGCGGATGGGAGACCCAGTACTTC
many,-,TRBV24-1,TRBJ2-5,CATSDGRAAETQYF,TGTGCCACCAGTGATGGCCGAGCGGCGGAGACCCAGTACTTC
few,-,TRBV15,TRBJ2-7,CATSRDLAGYEQYF,TGTGCCACCAGCAGAGATTTGGCAGGGTACGAGCAGTACTTC
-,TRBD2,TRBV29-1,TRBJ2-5,CSAQAGLGYRETQYF,TGCAGCGCTCAGGCGGGACTAGGTTATCGAGAGACCCAGTACTTC
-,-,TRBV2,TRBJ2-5,CASIGKQETQYF,TGTGCCAGCATAGGGAAACAAGAGACCCAGTACTTC
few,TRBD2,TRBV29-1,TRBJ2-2,CSGLSGGTGELFF,TGCAGCGGGCTTAGCGGGGGCACCGGGGAGCTGTTTTTT